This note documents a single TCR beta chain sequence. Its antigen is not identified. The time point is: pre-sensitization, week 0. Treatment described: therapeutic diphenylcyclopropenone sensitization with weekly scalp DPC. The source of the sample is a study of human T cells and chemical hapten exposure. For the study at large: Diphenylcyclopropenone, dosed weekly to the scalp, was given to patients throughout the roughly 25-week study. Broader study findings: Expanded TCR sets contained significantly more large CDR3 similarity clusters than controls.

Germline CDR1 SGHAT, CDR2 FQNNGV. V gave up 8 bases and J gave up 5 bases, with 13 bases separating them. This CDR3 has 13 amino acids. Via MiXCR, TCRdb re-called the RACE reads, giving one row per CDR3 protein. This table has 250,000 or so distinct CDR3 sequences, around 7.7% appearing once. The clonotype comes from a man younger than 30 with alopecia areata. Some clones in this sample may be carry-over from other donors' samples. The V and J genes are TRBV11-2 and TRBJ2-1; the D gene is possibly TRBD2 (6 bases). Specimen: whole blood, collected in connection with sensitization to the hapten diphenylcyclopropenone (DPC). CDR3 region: CASPRETDNEQFF. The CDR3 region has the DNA TGTGCCAGCCCTCGGGAGACAGACAATGAGCAGTTCTTC.